What follows are 10 T cell receptor beta chains derived from one specimen sequenced in a study of blood T cell repertoires in COVID-19. Clones were sequenced by immunoSEQ multiplex PCR, and TCRdb holds only the in-frame ones, with some missing. This table holds over 400,000 clones, roughly 90% found once. Sequencing was performed on peripheral blood. These receptors were obtained from a woman in her twenties or thirties with active or convalescent COVID-19.

In this sample, this clone turned up a few times. The chain carries TRBV18 and TRBJ2-2, with D uncertain. The CDR3 length is 14 residues. V lost 1 base and J lost 4, with 7 bases in between. The V gene's germline CDR1 is KGHSH and CDR2 LQKENI. The CDR3 DNA follows: TGTGCCAGCTCACCACGTCCATCCACCGGGGAGCTGTTTTTT. Protein sequence: CASSPRPSTGELFF.

This clone was seen once. The chain recombines TRBV10-3 with TRBJ2-2, with D maybe TRBD1 (6 bases). The ends were cut back, 0 bases at V and 4 bases at J, with 9 bases in the middle. The CDR3 is 15 residues long. CDR1 and CDR2 from the germline V gene are ENHRY and SYGVKD. The CDR3 protein is CAISESGRGTGELFF. DNA for the CDR3: TGTGCCATCAGTGAGTCAGGCAGGGGCACCGGGGAGCTGTTTTTT.

The V gene is TRBV12-3 or TRBV12-4, the J gene TRBJ1-1; a weak D match, TRBD1 (5 bases). The CDR3 has 12 amino acids. V shed 6 bases and J shed 3 bases, with 8 bases lying between them. In nucleotides, the CDR3 is TGTGCCAGCAGCGCGGGACACACTGAAGCTTTCTTT. Translated: CASSAGHTEAFF.

The chain carries TRBV5-1 and TRBJ1-5; TRBD1 matches at 7 bases. V was pared by 2 bases and J by 6 bases, with 11 bases of the junction left unmatched. The CDR3 length is 16 residues. CDR1 and CDR2 from the germline V gene are SGHRS and YFSETQ. CDR3 residues: CASSLTGDSGGQPQHF. The CDR3 bases are TGCGCCAGCAGCTTAACAGGGGACAGTGGAGGTCAGCCCCAGCATTTT.

J is TRBJ2-5 and V is TRBV4-1, with D perhaps matching TRBD2 (5 bases). The germline V gene has CDR1 MGHRA and CDR2 YSYEKL. The CDR3 covers 14 residues. V lost 4 bases, J lost 0 bases, and 9 bases lay in between. The CDR3 is CASSLGLNQETQYF. The CDR3 region has the DNA TGCGCCAGCAGCCTCGGACTGAACCAAGAGACCCAGTACTTC.

CDR3 sequence (DNA): TGCGCCAGCAGCCAAGCCAATTCGGTCGAGCAGTACTTC. This sequence encodes CASSQANSVEQYF. The chain carries TRBV4-1 and TRBJ2-7; D is undetermined. Per germline, CDR1 MGHRA and CDR2 YSYEKL. V was cut by 1 base and J by 6 bases, with 10 bases left in between. The CDR3 length is 13 residues.

CDR3 region: CASRLSGGEQFF. The CDR3 nucleotides read TGTGCCAGCAGACTCTCCGGGGGTGAGCAGTTCTTC. The chain links TRBV7-9 to TRBJ2-1; D is possibly TRBD2 (6 bases). This CDR3 has 12 amino acids. Trimming stripped 6 bases from V and 9 bases from J, with 12 bases between. Germline V lookup: CDR1 SEHNR, CDR2 FQNEAQ (reference sequence). Full variable domain (missing parts from reference TRBV7-9 and TRBJ2-1): DTGVSQNPRHKITKRGQNVTFRCDPISEHNRLYWYRQTLGQGPEFLTYFQNEAQLEKSRLLSDRFSAERPKGSFSTLEIQRTEQGDSAMYLCASRLSGGEQFFGPGTRLTVL.

The gene calls are TRBV24-1 and TRBJ2-1, with TRBD1 matching over 9 bases. With 4 bases clipped from V and 9 bases from J, the junction kept 9 bases outside the gene matches. Germline values: CDR1 KGHDR, CDR2 SFDVKD. The CDR3 has 15 amino acids. CDR3 sequence reads: CATSDHRGHSFEQFF. The CDR3 DNA reads as TGTGCCACCAGTGACCACAGGGGGCATTCGTTTGAGCAGTTCTTC.

This clone has a single count. This rearrangement joins TRBV5-8 to TRBJ1-6, with 11 bases identical to TRBD1. Unmatched junction bases numbered 7, after V lost 5 bases and J lost 9 bases. CDR1 SGHTS and CDR2 YDEGEE come from the germline V gene. CDR3 size: 15 residues. CDR3 protein: CASRRAGTGGSPLHF. The CDR3 DNA sequence: TGTGCCAGCAGACGCGCCGGGACAGGGGGTTCACCCCTCCACTTT.

The J gene is TRBJ2-7, the V gene TRBV5-6; TRBD2 matches 8 bases. The CDR3 is 15 amino acids. The V gene's germline CDR1 is SGHDT and CDR2 YYEEEE. Germline trimming cut 2 bases from V and 5 bases from J; bases unmatched to any gene: 9. The CDR3 is CASSFLREESHEQYF. The CDR3 coding sequence is TGTGCCAGCAGCTTTTTGCGGGAGGAATCCCACGAGCAGTACTTC.